This entry describes one TCR beta chain. Its antigen is as yet unknown. Patients aged 18 to 65 with hyperthyroidism were newly diagnosed, with duration under 2 months. Lactation, pregnancy, other autoimmune disease or uncontrolled infection led to exclusion of patients. The sample belongs to a study of T cells in Graves' hyperthyroidism and ophthalmopathy. Points from the study as a whole: Most thyroid clonotypes that were expanded above 0.001 also turned up in blood. A 13 V-J model separated ophthalmopathy from stable hyperthyroidism.

From RNA transcripts, TCR beta CDR3 regions were amplified. The primer set for the first-round RT-PCR of the TCR CDR3 was HTBI. A single record per CDR3 protein comes from TCRdb applying MiXCR to the multiplex PCR reads. The sample lists roughly 740,000 distinct CDR3 sequences; approximately 16% were seen once. CDR3 length: 15 residues. Germline V gene sequence: CDR1 MDHEN, CDR2 SYDVKM. With 6 bases clipped from V and 5 bases from J, the junction kept 9 bases outside the gene matches. The clonotype was recovered from a man younger than 30 with Graves' hyperthyroidism. The V and J genes are TRBV28 and TRBJ2-1, with TRBD2 matching 8 bases. Sequencing was done on a sample of blood. This CDR3 reads CASRRLAREDNEQFF. CDR3 nucleotide sequence: TGTGCCAGCAGGAGACTAGCGAGAGAAGACAATGAGCAGTTCTTC.